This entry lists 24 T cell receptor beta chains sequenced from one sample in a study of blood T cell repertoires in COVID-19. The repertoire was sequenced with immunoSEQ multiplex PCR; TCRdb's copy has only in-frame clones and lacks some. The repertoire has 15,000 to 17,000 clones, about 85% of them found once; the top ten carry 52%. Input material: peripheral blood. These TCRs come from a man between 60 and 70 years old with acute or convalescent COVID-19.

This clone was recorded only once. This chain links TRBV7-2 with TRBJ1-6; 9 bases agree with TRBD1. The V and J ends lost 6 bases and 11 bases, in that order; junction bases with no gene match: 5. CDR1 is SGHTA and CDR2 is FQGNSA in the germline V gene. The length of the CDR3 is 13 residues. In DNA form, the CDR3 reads TGTGCCAGCAGTACGACAGGGGGGGCACCCCTCCACTTT. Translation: CASSTTGGAPLHF.

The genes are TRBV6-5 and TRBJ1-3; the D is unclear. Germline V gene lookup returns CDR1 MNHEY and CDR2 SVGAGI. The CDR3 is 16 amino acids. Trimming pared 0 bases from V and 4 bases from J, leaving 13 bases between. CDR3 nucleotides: TGTGCCAGCAGTTACTCGAGGGTACTGCTCGGAAACACCATATATTTT. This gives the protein CASSYSRVLLGNTIYF.

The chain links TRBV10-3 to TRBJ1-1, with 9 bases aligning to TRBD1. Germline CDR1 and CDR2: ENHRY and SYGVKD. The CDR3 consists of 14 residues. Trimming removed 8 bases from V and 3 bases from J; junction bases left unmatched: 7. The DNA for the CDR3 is TGTGCCATCGGAACAGGGGGCGGACACACTGAAGCTTTCTTT. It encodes CAIGTGGGHTEAFF.

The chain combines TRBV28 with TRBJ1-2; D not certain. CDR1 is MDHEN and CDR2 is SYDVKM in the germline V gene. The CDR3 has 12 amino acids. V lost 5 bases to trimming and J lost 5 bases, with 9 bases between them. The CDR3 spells CASSAFGYGYTF. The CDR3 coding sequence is TGTGCCAGCAGTGCTTTCGGGTATGGCTACACCTTC.

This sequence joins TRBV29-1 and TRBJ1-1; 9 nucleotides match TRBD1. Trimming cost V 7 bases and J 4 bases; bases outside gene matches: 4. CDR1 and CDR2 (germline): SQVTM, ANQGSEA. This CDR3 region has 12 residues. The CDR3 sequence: CSAIQGATEAFF. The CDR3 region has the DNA TGCAGCGCCATACAGGGGGCCACTGAAGCTTTCTTT.

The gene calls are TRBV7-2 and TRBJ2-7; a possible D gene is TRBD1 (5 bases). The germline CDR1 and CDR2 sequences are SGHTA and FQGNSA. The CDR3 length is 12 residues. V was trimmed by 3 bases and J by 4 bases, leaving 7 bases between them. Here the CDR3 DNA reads TGTGCCAGCAGCTTGACAGTTTACGAGCAGTACTTC. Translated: CASSLTVYEQYF.

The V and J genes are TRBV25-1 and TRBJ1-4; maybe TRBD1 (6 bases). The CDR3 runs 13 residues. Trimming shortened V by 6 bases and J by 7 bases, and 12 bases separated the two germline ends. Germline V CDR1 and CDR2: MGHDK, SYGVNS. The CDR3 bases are TGTGCCAGCAGCCCAAGGGGGGGTGAAAAACTGTTTTTT. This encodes CASSPRGGEKLFF.

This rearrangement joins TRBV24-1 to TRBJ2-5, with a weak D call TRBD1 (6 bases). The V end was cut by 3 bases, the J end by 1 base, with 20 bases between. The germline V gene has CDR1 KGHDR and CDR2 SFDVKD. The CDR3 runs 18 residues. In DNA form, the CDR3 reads TGTGCCACCAGTGATCGCACCCGACTTGGACAGCCCCAAGAGACCCAGTACTTC. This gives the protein CATSDRTRLGQPQETQYF.

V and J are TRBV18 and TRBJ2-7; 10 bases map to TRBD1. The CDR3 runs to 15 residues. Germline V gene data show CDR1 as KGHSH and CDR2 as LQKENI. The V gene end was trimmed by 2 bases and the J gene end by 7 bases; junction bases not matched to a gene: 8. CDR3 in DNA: TGTGCCAGCTCACCAGGGACAGGGGCCGCCACGGAGCAGTACTTC. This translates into CASSPGTGAATEQYF.

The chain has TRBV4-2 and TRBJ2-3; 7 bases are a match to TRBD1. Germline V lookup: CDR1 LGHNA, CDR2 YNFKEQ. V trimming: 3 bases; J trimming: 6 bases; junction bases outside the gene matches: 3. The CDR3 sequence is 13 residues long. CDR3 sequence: CASSQTQGDTQYF. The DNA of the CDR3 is TGTGCCAGCAGCCAGACACAGGGGGATACGCAGTATTTT.

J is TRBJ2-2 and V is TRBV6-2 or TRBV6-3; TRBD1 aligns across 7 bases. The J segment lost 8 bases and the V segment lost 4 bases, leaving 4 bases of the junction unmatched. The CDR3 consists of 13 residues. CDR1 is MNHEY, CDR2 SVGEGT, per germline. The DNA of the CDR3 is TGTGCCAGCAGTTTACAGGGGTATGGGGAGCTGTTTTTT. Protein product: CASSLQGYGELFF.

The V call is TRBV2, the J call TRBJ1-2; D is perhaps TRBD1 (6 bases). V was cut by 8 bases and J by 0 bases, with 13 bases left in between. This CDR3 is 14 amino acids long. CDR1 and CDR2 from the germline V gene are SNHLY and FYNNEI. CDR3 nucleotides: TGTGCCAGCTCCGCGGACAGAGCTAACTATGGCTACACCTTC. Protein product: CASSADRANYGYTF.

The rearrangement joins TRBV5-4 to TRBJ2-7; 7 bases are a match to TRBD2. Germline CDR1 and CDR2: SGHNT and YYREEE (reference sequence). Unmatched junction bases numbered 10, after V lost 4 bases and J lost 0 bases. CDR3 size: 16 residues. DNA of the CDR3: TGTGCCAGCAGCCGTATCCCGGGACTACCCTCCTACGAGCAGTACTTC. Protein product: CASSRIPGLPSYEQYF.

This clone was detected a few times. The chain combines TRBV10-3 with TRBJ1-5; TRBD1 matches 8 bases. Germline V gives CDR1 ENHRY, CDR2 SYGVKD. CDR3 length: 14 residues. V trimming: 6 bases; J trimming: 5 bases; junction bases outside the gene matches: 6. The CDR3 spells CAIRPDRGDQPQHF. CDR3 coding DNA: TGTGCCATCAGACCCGACAGGGGTGATCAGCCCCAGCATTTT.

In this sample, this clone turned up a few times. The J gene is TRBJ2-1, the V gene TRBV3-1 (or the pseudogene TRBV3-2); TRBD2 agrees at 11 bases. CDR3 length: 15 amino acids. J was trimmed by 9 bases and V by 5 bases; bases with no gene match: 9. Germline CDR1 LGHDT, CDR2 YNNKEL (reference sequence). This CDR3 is CASSAGTSGRGEQFF. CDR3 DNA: TGTGCCAGCAGCGCCGGGACTAGCGGCCGTGGTGAGCAGTTCTTC.

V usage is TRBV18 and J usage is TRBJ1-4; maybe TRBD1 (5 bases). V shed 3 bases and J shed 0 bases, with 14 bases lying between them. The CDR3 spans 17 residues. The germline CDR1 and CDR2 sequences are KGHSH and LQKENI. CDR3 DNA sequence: TGTGCCAGCTCACCGTATACAAGGGGCGCAACTAATGAAAAACTGTTTTTT. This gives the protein CASSPYTRGATNEKLFF.

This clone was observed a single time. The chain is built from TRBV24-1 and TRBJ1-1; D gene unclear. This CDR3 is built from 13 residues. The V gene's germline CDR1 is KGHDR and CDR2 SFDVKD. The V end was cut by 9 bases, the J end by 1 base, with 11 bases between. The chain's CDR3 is CATRGWQNTEAFF. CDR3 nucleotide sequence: TGTGCCACCCGTGGGTGGCAGAACACTGAAGCTTTCTTT.

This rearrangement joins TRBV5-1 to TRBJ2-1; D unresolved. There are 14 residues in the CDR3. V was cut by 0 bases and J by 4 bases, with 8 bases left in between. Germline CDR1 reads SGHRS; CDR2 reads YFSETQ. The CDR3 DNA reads TGCGCCAGCAGCTTGGAAGGCGGATACAATGAGCAGTTCTTC. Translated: CASSLEGGYNEQFF.

The CDR3 spells CASSSRLAGGSGELFF. CDR3 sequence (DNA): TGTGCCAGCAGTTCTCGACTAGCGGGAGGAAGCGGGGAGCTGTTTTTT. This rearrangement joins TRBV6-2 or TRBV6-3 to TRBJ2-2, with 13 bases that match TRBD2. The length of the CDR3 is 16 residues. The ends lost 4 bases at V and 7 bases at J; junction bases unmatched: 6. Germline V gene lookup returns CDR1 MNHEY and CDR2 SVGEGT.

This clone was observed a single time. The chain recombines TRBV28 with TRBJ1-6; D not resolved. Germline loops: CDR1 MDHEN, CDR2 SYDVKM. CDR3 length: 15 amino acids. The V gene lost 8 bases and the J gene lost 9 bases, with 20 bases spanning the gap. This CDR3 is CASHRRLSRSSPLHF. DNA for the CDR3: TGTGCCAGCCACCGGCGGCTTTCGAGAAGTTCACCCCTCCACTTT.

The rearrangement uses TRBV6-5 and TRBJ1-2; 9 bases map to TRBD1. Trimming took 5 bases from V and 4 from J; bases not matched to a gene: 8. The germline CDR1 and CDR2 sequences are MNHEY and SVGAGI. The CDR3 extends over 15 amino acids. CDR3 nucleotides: TGTGCCAGCAGTCTAAAACAGGGGGCGTTCTATGGCTACACCTTC. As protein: CASSLKQGAFYGYTF.

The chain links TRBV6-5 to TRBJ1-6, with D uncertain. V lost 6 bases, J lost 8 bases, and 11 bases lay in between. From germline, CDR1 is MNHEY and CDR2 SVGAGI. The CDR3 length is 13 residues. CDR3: CASRRRDHSPLHF. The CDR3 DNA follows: TGTGCCAGCAGGAGGAGAGACCATTCACCCCTCCACTTT.

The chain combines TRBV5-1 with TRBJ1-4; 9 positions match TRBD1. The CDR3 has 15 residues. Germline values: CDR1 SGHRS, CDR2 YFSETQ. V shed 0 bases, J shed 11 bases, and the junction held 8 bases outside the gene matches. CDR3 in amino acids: CASSLGWDRVEKLFF. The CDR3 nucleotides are TGCGCCAGCAGCTTGGGCTGGGACAGGGTTGAGAAACTGTTTTTT.

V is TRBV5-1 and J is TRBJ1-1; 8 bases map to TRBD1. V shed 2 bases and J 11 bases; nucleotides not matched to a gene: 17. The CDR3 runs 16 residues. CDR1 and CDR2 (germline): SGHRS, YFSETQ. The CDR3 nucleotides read TGCGCCAGCAGCTTCCGGGGCGAACCAGGGGGCGGCGGGGCTTTCTTT. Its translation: CASSFRGEPGGGGAFF.